A selection of T cell receptor beta chains follows, all from one sample in a study of blood T cell repertoires in COVID-19. TCRdb keeps only in-frame clones here, not all; method: immunoSEQ multiplex PCR. The sample has just over 650,000 clones; approximately 90% are singletons. Sequenced: peripheral blood. The receptors were gathered from a woman younger than 35 with acute or convalescent COVID-19. Each CDR3 is given with its conserved first and last residue.

>18|TRBV5-6|TRBJ1-5
CASSPDGTGTLQGQPQHF
>13|TRBV5-4|TRBJ2-3
CASSLFGADTQYF
>13|TRBV4-1|TRBJ1-6
CASSQVRNSPLHF
>13|TRBV24-1|TRBJ1-1
CATGTGMNTEAFF
>13|TRBV2|TRBJ1-3
CASRLRQGNTIYF
>14|TRBV6-1|TRBJ1-3
CASSDRAGGNTIYF
>14|TRBV5-5|TRBJ1-1
CASSRQVLNAEAFF
>13|TRBV2|TRBJ2-4
CASSVDRGRRGYF
>13|TRBV14|TRBJ1-2
CASRPTGFYGYTF
>17|TRBV6-1|TRBJ2-3
CASSEISSGLPTDTQYF
>13|TRBV27|TRBJ1-2
CASSLSTSYGYTF
>15|TRBV6-1|TRBJ1-5
CASSETINSNQPQHF
>14|TRBV19|TRBJ1-1
CASSEASGVSEAFF
>15|TRBV25-1|TRBJ2-2
CASTPTSRVAGELFF